The 6 T cell receptor beta chains below were found in one sample sequenced in a study of CD8 T cells in ankylosing spondylitis. Study-wide results and caveats: What appeared characteristic of ankylosing spondylitis blood was a TCR beta motif of eight or nine highly homologous variants.

What these receptors recognize is not known. TCRdb passed the 5' RACE reads through MiXCR, listing each CDR3 protein once. The repertoire holds about 500,000 distinct CDR3 sequences, with 5.3% as singletons. The sequenced sample was blood, either unsorted or a sorted T cell fraction (not recorded which). The receptors come from a male donor with ankylosing spondylitis.

This clonotype showed up many times. J is TRBJ2-5 and V is TRBV4-2, with 10 positions matching TRBD2. The ends lost 3 bases at V and 2 bases at J; junction bases unmatched: 3. Germline V CDR1 and CDR2: LGHNA, YNFKEQ. The CDR3 loop spans 15 amino acids. Here the CDR3 reads CASSQTSGPQETQYF. The CDR3 nucleotides read TGTGCCAGCAGCCAGACTAGCGGGCCTCAAGAGACCCAGTACTTC.

There are a few counts of this clonotype. This sequence joins TRBV20-1 and TRBJ1-5; D remains unclear. V was shortened by 3 bases and J by 2 bases, with 17 bases between the two germline ends. CDR1 and CDR2 (germline): DFQATT, SNEGSKA (reference sequence). The CDR3 length is 16 residues. CDR3 protein: CSASRAGGAGNQPQHF. For the CDR3, the DNA is TGCAGTGCTAGTAGGGCGGGTGGCGCGGGCAATCAGCCCCAGCATTTT.

This clonotype was counted ten times or more. This sequence joins TRBV10-2 and TRBJ1-2; a weak D match, TRBD1 (6 bases). Per germline, CDR1 WSHSY and CDR2 SAAADI. The germline V and J ends were trimmed by 0 bases and 2 bases, with 13 bases remaining between them. The CDR3 is 16 amino acids. The CDR3 loop is CASSESRLRGNYGYTF. The DNA for the CDR3 is TGCGCCAGCAGTGAGTCAAGGCTCAGGGGAAACTATGGCTACACCTTC.

V gene TRBV7-2 combines with J gene TRBJ1-5; the D is unclear. The germline CDR1 and CDR2 sequences are SGHTA and FQGNSA. This CDR3 has 15 amino acids. V lost 1 base and J lost 0, with 7 bases in between. CDR3 sequence reads: CASSLGFFSNQPQHF. In DNA, the CDR3 is TGTGCCAGCAGCTTAGGGTTTTTTAGCAATCAGCCCCAGCATTTT.

This clonotype was found many times. The chain combines TRBV20-1 with TRBJ1-1; D perhaps matches TRBD1 (5 bases). The CDR3 totals 12 residues. The germline V gene has CDR1 DFQATT and CDR2 SNEGSKA (reference sequence). The V end was cut by 1 base, the J end by 7 bases, with 10 bases between. CDR3 DNA: TGCAGTGCTAGAGTTCGGGGGGATGAAGCTTTCTTT. Translating gives CSARVRGDEAFF.

This clonotype was seen only a few times. The chain is built from TRBV4-2 and TRBJ2-1; no firm D call. CDR1 is LGHNA and CDR2 is YNFKEQ in the germline V gene. CDR3 size: 14 residues. V was clipped by 3 bases and J by 9 bases, with 15 bases between them. The DNA of the CDR3 is TGTGCCAGCAGCCACCAACTGGAGAGAGGTGAGCAGTTCTTC. Amino acids: CASSHQLERGEQFF.